This TCR beta chain was sequenced in a study of identifying expanded T cells in peripheral blood. With regard to this clone: The antigen remains undetermined.

Only in-frame clones appear in the TCRdb table, and some are missing; sequencing was by immunoSEQ multiplex PCR. The sample has fewer than 65,000 clones; about 90% are singletons. Findings and caveats of the study: Over around two and four weeks, about 15 and 19 clones changed, versus roughly 1.1 between replicates. Variance in clone template counts between roughly two-week samples significantly increased with total template count across all healthy donors.

Healthy donors had no documented immune events, such as infections, while sampled. Trimming took off 6 bases at V and 4 bases at J, with 24 bases between the two ends. Germline CDR1 and CDR2: MNHEY and SMNVEV (reference sequence). The length of the CDR3 is 17 residues. J is TRBJ1-2 and V is TRBV27, with a possible D match to TRBD1 (6 bases). The clonotype originates from a person between 18 and 69 years old in good health. The sample comprised blood. The CDR3, as DNA: TGTGCCAGCAGCCCGATGGGGGCAGCGGCTTTAACCTATGGCTACACCTTC. It codes for CASSPMGAAALTYGYTF.